One and the same sample provided the 15 T cell receptor gamma chains below, sequenced in a study of Vδ1+ human thymocytes (dated by TCRdb to the late 2010s). Here is what the overall study found, with its caveats: Unlike the oligoclonal repertoires in peripheral blood, the thymic TRG and TRD repertoires appeared highly polyclonal, with Gaussian CDR3 length distributions.

Sequencing was performed on an Illumina MiSeq. RNA extraction was performed with the RNeasy mini kit, and reverse transcription was done with Superscript III. Multiplex PCR was used to generate CDR3 amplicons, with pooled V-gene forward primers and a constant-region reverse primer carrying Illumina adaptor overhangs. TCRdb called clones anew from the public reads via CATT; matching DNA rows were later pooled. A total of roughly 24,000 gamma-chain clones appear in this sample, roughly an eighth of them only once. Of the sample, 1.5% to 2% is held by the ten largest clones. No antigen has been assigned to these receptors. Sequencing input: Vdelta1+ gamma-delta thymocytes from the thymus. This sample's cell subset or site label indicates: FACS-sorted CD3+ TCRalphabeta- TCRVdelta1+ TCRVdelta2- thymocytes. The source is a child younger than two who had congenital heart surgery.

In its sample, this clone was seen a few times. The gene calls are TRGV5 and TRGJ1 or TRGJ2. The CDR3 has 15 residues. V lost 3 bases to trimming and J lost 0 bases; unmatched junction nucleotides: 8. Germline CDR1 and CDR2: VINAFY and YDVSNSKD. The CDR3 region is CATWDGHKNYYKKLF. The CDR3 nucleotides read TGTGCCACCTGGGACGGGCATAAGAATTATTATAAGAAACTCTTT.

This clone has more than one count but fewer than ten. A much larger clone is a single base away; this may be a read error. The chain is built from TRGV3 and TRGJ1 or TRGJ2. Germline CDR1 is VTNTFY and CDR2 is YDVSTARD (reference sequence). The junction had 3 bases not matched to a gene; V was cut back by 1 base and J by 6 bases. This CDR3 has 12 amino acids. The CDR3 protein is CATWDSRYKKLF. The CDR3 nucleotides read TGTGCCACCTGGGACAGCCGTTATAAGAAACTCTTT.

The J gene is TRGJ1 or TRGJ2, the V gene TRGV4. The junction had 12 bases not matched to a gene; V was cut back by 4 bases and J by 9 bases. This CDR3 spans 13 amino acids. CDR1 is EGSTGY, CDR2 YDSYTSSV, per germline. CDR3 sequence reads: CATWDAHISKKLF. The CDR3 DNA sequence: TGTGCCACCTGGGACGCCCATATTAGTAAGAAACTCTTT.

The chain links TRGV4 to TRGJ1 or TRGJ2. Trimming removed 3 bases from V and 2 bases from J; junction bases left unmatched: 22. The V gene's germline CDR1 is EGSTGY and CDR2 YDSYTSSV. The CDR3 loop spans 19 amino acids. This CDR3 is CATWDFYPTTRAHYYKKLF. DNA for the CDR3: TGTGCCACCTGGGATTTTTACCCTACAACCCGGGCTCATTATTATAAGAAACTCTTT.

This clone was counted between two and nine times. The chain carries TRGV8 and TRGJ1 or TRGJ2. Germline V gene sequence: CDR1 VENAVY, CDR2 YDSYNSRV. The CDR3 contains 11 residues. The V segment lost 3 bases and the J segment 8 bases; nucleotides outside the gene matches: 4. CDR3: CATWDWNKKLF. The CDR3 nucleotides are TGTGCCACCTGGGATTGGAATAAGAAACTCTTT.

This clone was seen only a few times. The gene calls are TRGV8 and TRGJ1 or TRGJ2. The CDR3 runs to 9 residues. Trimming took 7 bases from V and 8 from J; bases not matched to a gene: 2. Germline V gives CDR1 VENAVY, CDR2 YDSYNSRV. CDR3 residues: CATCHKKLF. Here the CDR3 DNA reads TGTGCCACCTGCCATAAGAAACTCTTT.

J is TRGJP and V is TRGV3. CDR3 size: 17 residues. CDR1 is VTNTFY, CDR2 YDVSTARD, per germline (reference sequence). The V and J ends lost 0 bases and 8 bases, in that order; junction bases with no gene match: 7. The CDR3 reads CATWDRQRKLGKKIKVF. In DNA, the CDR3 is TGTGCCACCTGGGACAGGCAGAGGAAGTTGGGCAAAAAAATCAAGGTATTT.

This clone was detected only a few times. Being one base from a much bigger clone, this may be a read error. Within the sample, other DNA sequences also encode this same CDR3. The chain carries TRGV9 and TRGJ1 or TRGJ2. J gave up 6 bases and V 1 base, and 3 bases lay outside the gene matches. Germline assignment: CDR1 GITISATS and CDR2 ISYDGTV (reference sequence). The CDR3 spans 12 residues. The CDR3 region has the DNA TGTGCCTTGTGGGAGGTCCTTTATAAGAAACTCTTT. Residues: CALWEVLYKKLF.

A remark on this clone: The junction departs from germline at one end; a sequencing error may be responsible. This chain uses TRGV4 with TRGJP2. Germline CDR1 is EGSTGY and CDR2 is YDSYTSSV. The CDR3 covers 17 residues. CDR3 sequence reads: CATWNGPDMSSDWIKTF. The CDR3, as DNA: TGTGCCACCTGGAATGGGCCAGATATGAGTAGTGATTGGATCAAGACGTTT.

The V and J genes are TRGV3 and TRGJ1 or TRGJ2. The length of the CDR3 is 12 residues. Germline loops: CDR1 VTNTFY, CDR2 YDVSTARD (reference sequence). V lost 3 bases, J lost 11 bases, and 10 bases stayed unmatched. The CDR3 protein is CATWDFSSEKLF. CDR3 sequence (DNA): TGTGCCACCTGGGACTTTAGTTCAGAGAAACTCTTT.

This clone came up once. This chain joins TRGV9 and TRGJ1 or TRGJ2. The CDR3 runs to 16 residues. The V and J ends lost 0 bases and 2 bases, in that order; junction bases with no gene match: 10. Germline loops: CDR1 GITISATS, CDR2 ISYDGTV (reference sequence). The CDR3 coding sequence is TGTGCCTTGTGGGAGGTGTCACCCCCGGATTATTATAAGAAACTCTTT. This translates into CALWEVSPPDYYKKLF.

Worth noting for this clone: Compared with germline, one end of the junction differs, possibly owing to a read error. Other DNA variants within this sample encode the same CDR3. V usage is TRGV4 and J usage is TRGJ1 or TRGJ2. The CDR3 covers 9 residues. The germline CDR1 and CDR2 sequences are EGSTGY and YDSYTSSV. CDR3 bases: TGTGCCACCTTCGATAAGAAACTCTTC. This gives the protein CATFDKKLF.

The V and J genes are TRGV9 and TRGJ1 or TRGJ2. Germline V gene lookup returns CDR1 GITISATS and CDR2 ISYDGTV (reference sequence). The CDR3 loop spans 12 amino acids. V lost 1 base, J lost 12 bases, and 9 bases stayed unmatched. The CDR3 here is CALWEVGCRKLF. The CDR3 nucleotides read TGTGCCTTGTGGGAGGTAGGGTGCAGGAAACTCTTT.

By sample fraction, this clone is medium-sized. This sample also contains other DNA sequences that code for the same CDR3. The chain combines TRGV3 with TRGJ1 or TRGJ2. The V gene end was trimmed by 0 bases and the J gene end by 6 bases; junction bases not matched to a gene: 5. From germline, CDR1 is VTNTFY and CDR2 YDVSTARD (reference sequence). The CDR3 extends over 13 amino acids. CDR3 amino acids: CATWDRPGYKKLF. CDR3 in DNA: TGTGCCACCTGGGACAGGCCCGGTTATAAGAAACTCTTT.

This sequence joins TRGV8 and TRGJ1 or TRGJ2. The CDR3 consists of 14 residues. In germline, CDR1 is VENAVY, CDR2 YDSYNSRV. With 3 bases clipped from V and 4 bases from J, the junction kept 9 bases outside the gene matches. As DNA, the CDR3 is TGTGCCACCTGGGATGGGCCTACCTATTATAAGAAACTCTTT. Translation: CATWDGPTYYKKLF.